The 21 T cell receptor beta chains given below trace back to one sample, sequenced in a study of blood T cell repertoires in COVID-19. Here immunoSEQ multiplex PCR was the method, and the copy in TCRdb shows in-frame clones only, minus some. The sample includes tens of thousands of clones, about 93% seen only once; the top ten take roughly an eighth. The sequenced sample consisted of peripheral blood. The receptor set was obtained from a human donor with active COVID-19. The donor label of this sample is uncertain.

The chain joins TRBV28 to TRBJ2-7, with D tentatively TRBD1 (6 bases). The CDR3 extends over 14 amino acids. V was shortened by 5 bases and J by 5 bases, with 16 bases between the two germline ends. Germline CDR1 is MDHEN and CDR2 is SYDVKM. The CDR3 DNA follows: TGTGCCAGCAGTCCCCCCGGGACAAGAGACGAGCAGTACTTC. It translates to CASSPPGTRDEQYF.

This rearrangement joins TRBV27 to TRBJ1-1, with TRBD1 matching over 9 bases. With V trimmed by 5 bases and J by 0 bases, 4 bases remained unmatched. Germline lookup yields CDR1 MNHEY and CDR2 SMNVEV (reference sequence). The CDR3 covers 15 residues. The CDR3 nucleotides are TGTGCCAGCAGTGACGGACAGGGGATGAACACTGAAGCTTTCTTT. The encoded protein is CASSDGQGMNTEAFF.

This rearrangement joins TRBV28 to TRBJ1-4; no firm D call. The CDR3 runs 13 residues. Germline lookup yields CDR1 MDHEN and CDR2 SYDVKM. V was trimmed by 4 bases and J by 6 bases, leaving 9 bases between them. In nucleotides, the CDR3 is TGTGCCAGCAGTTCCAACGGGTATGAAAAACTGTTTTTT. Its translation: CASSSNGYEKLFF.

This clone is classed as medium-sized (0.01 to 0.1%). The CDR3: CASSLVNSNTEAFF. CDR3 nucleotides: TGTGCCAGCAGCTTAGTAAACTCCAACACTGAAGCTTTCTTT. The chain links TRBV7-9 to TRBJ1-1; D not resolved. Germline CDR1 and CDR2: SEHNR and FQNEAQ (reference sequence). V dropped 1 base and J dropped 2 bases, with 8 bases sitting between them. There are 14 residues in the CDR3.

The chain links TRBV7-9 to TRBJ1-1, with D possibly being TRBD1 (5 bases). The CDR3 is 15 amino acids. V dropped 4 bases and J dropped 0 bases, with 12 bases sitting between them. In germline, CDR1 is SEHNR, CDR2 FQNEAQ (reference sequence). CDR3 region: CASSSETAMNTEAFF. CDR3 bases: TGTGCCAGCAGCTCCGAGACAGCGATGAACACTGAAGCTTTCTTT.

In its sample, this clone was seen a few times. This chain connects TRBV6-6 to TRBJ1-5, with unresolved D. V shed 6 bases and J shed 0 bases, with 12 bases lying between them. Germline assignment: CDR1 MNHNY and CDR2 SVGAGI (reference sequence). The CDR3 is 15 residues long. The CDR3 loop is CASSPSGGSNQPQHF. CDR3 sequence (DNA): TGTGCCAGCAGCCCTTCGGGAGGTAGCAATCAGCCCCAGCATTTT.

In this sample, this clone turned up a few times. The gene calls are TRBV27 and TRBJ2-7; TRBD1 matches at 10 bases. From germline, CDR1 is MNHEY and CDR2 SMNVEV (reference sequence). The CDR3 sequence is 13 residues long. V lost 2 bases, J lost 9 bases, and 4 bases stayed unmatched. The CDR3 DNA reads TGTGCCAGCAGTTTAGGGACAGGGGCCACGCAGTACTTC. This encodes CASSLGTGATQYF.

This sequence joins TRBV6-2 or TRBV6-3 and TRBJ2-5; 7 bases map to TRBD2. The CDR3 is made up of 16 amino acids. Germline V gene lookup returns CDR1 MNHEY and CDR2 SVGEGT. V dropped 6 bases and J dropped 1; count of bases not matched to a gene: 11. The CDR3 sequence is CASSFETSSIQETQYF. As DNA, the CDR3 is TGTGCCAGCAGCTTCGAGACTAGCAGTATCCAAGAGACCCAGTACTTC.

This chain links TRBV5-1 with TRBJ2-7; D call uncertain. CDR1 is SGHRS, CDR2 YFSETQ, per germline. CDR3 length equals 13 residues. V lost 4 bases, J lost 4 bases, and 12 bases lay in between. The CDR3 DNA sequence: TGCGCCAGCAGCCCACGAGGCCTTTACGAGCAGTACGTC. This encodes CASSPRGLYEQYV.

The rearrangement joins TRBV25-1 to TRBJ2-2; TRBD1 agrees at 11 bases. V shed 4 bases and J 7 bases; nucleotides not matched to a gene: 5. This CDR3 contains 15 residues. Germline V CDR1 and CDR2: MGHDK, SYGVNS. The CDR3: CASSVRTGGGGELFF. The CDR3 DNA reads as TGTGCCAGCAGTGTCAGGACAGGGGGCGGCGGGGAGCTGTTTTTT.

A few counts support this clone. The J gene is TRBJ1-2, the V gene TRBV20-1, with D possibly TRBD1 on 6 matching bases. This CDR3 has 11 residues. The ends were cut back, 8 bases at V and 7 bases at J, with 14 bases in the middle. Per the germline V gene, CDR1 is DFQATT and CDR2 is SNEGSKA (reference sequence). CDR3 sequence: CSTRQEFGYTF. The CDR3 region has the DNA TGCAGTACCCGACAGGAGTTTGGCTACACCTTC.

The CDR3 nucleotides read TGTGCCACCAACAGGGCTCTGAGGTACAATGAGCAGTTCTTC. Translation: CATNRALRYNEQFF. The J gene is TRBJ2-1, the V gene TRBV28; the D gene is possibly TRBD1 (6 bases). Germline V gene lookup returns CDR1 MDHEN and CDR2 SYDVKM. Trimming pared 10 bases from V and 4 bases from J, leaving 17 bases between. This CDR3 is 14 amino acids long.

There are a few counts of this clone. The rearrangement joins TRBV4-1 to TRBJ2-1; 9 nucleotides align to TRBD1. The CDR3 runs 16 residues. Germline loops: CDR1 MGHRA, CDR2 YSYEKL. The V segment lost 0 bases and the J segment 7 bases; nucleotides outside the gene matches: 7. This chain's CDR3 is CASSQDRMTGGNEQFF. Here the CDR3 DNA reads TGCGCCAGCAGCCAAGATCGGATGACAGGGGGGAATGAGCAGTTCTTC.

The gene calls are TRBV19 and TRBJ1-4; D is possibly TRBD1 (5 bases). With 4 bases removed from V and 10 bases from J, the gap between germline ends came to 19 bases. Germline-derived CDR1 and CDR2 are LNHDA and SQIVND (reference sequence). The CDR3 sequence is 15 residues long. CDR3 sequence reads: CASSTVSEVRGKLFF. The CDR3 DNA sequence: TGTGCCAGTAGTACTGTCTCGGAAGTAAGGGGAAAACTGTTTTTT.

This chain joins TRBV7-9 and TRBJ2-7, with D maybe TRBD2 (6 bases). Looked up from germline, CDR1 is SEHNR and CDR2 is FQNEAQ (reference sequence). V dropped 5 bases and J dropped 2 bases, with 10 bases sitting between them. The CDR3 contains 13 residues. CDR3 bases: TGTGCCAGCAGCGGGGGGACGACCTACGAGCAGTACTTC. Translation: CASSGGTTYEQYF. Together with reference TRBV7-9 and TRBJ2-7, the CDR3 gives the full variable domain: DTGVSQNPRHKITKRGQNVTFRCDPISEHNRLYWYRQTLGQGPEFLTYFQNEAQLEKSRLLSDRFSAERPKGSFSTLEIQRTEQGDSAMYLCASSGGTTYEQYFGPGTRLTVT.

The chain links TRBV9 to TRBJ2-5; a weak D match, TRBD2 (5 bases). The CDR3 has 12 amino acids. Trimming took off 3 bases at V and 5 bases at J, with 8 bases between the two ends. Germline-derived CDR1 and CDR2 are SGDLS and YYNGEE. DNA for the CDR3: TGTGCCAGCAGCGGAGGGCGGGAGACCCAGTACTTC. Its translation is CASSGGRETQYF.

This clone appeared a single time. The rearrangement links TRBV19 to TRBJ1-1; 7 bases align to TRBD1. The germline V gene encodes CDR1 LNHDA and CDR2 SQIVND (reference sequence). The J segment lost 4 bases and the V segment lost 7 bases, leaving 9 bases of the junction unmatched. The length of the CDR3 is 14 residues. CDR3 nucleotides: TGTGCCAGTATTCAAGGGGGCGCGGGCACTGAAGCTTTCTTT. It codes for CASIQGGAGTEAFF.

The chain employs TRBV28 and TRBJ2-3; TRBD2 matches at 9 bases. Germline V gene data show CDR1 as MDHEN and CDR2 as SYDVKM. This CDR3 has 16 amino acids. After removal of 6 bases from V and 6 bases from J, the junction contained 13 bases not matched to a gene. The CDR3 sequence is CASSTTLAGKVDTQYF. CDR3 DNA sequence: TGTGCCAGCAGCACTACCCTAGCGGGAAAGGTGGATACGCAGTATTTT.

The chain uses TRBV27 and TRBJ2-7; D possibly corresponds to TRBD2 (6 bases). Trimming cost V 1 base and J 2 bases, with 18 bases left between them. Germline loops: CDR1 MNHEY, CDR2 SMNVEV (reference sequence). The CDR3 has 17 residues. The CDR3 DNA reads as TGTGCCAGCAGTTTATTAGGCGGGGCAGGGATCACCTACGAGCAGTACTTC. Amino acids: CASSLLGGAGITYEQYF.

With respect to this clone: One junction end does not reproduce the germline sequence, and a read error may be involved. The chain combines TRBV7-9 with TRBJ1-6; 7 bases map to TRBD1. CDR1 and CDR2 from the germline V gene are SEHNR and FQNEAQ (reference sequence). The CDR3 has 15 amino acids. CDR3 bases: TGTGCCAGCAGTTTAGGGACAGACTATAATTCACCCCTCCACTTT. Residues: CASSLGTDYNSPLHF.

This sequence joins TRBV11-2 and TRBJ2-7, with TRBD2 as a possible D gene (6 bases). The V end was cut by 2 bases, the J end by 9 bases, with 14 bases between. Germline V gives CDR1 SGHAT, CDR2 FQNNGV. This CDR3 has 13 residues. CDR3 in DNA: TGTGCCAGCAGCTTATCCCAGGAGGGATGGCAGTACGTC. It encodes CASSLSQEGWQYV.